This record covers a single T cell receptor (beta chain). Its antigen is unidentified. Preparation of TCR beta libraries was done by quantitative 5'-RACE with molecular barcodes. TCRdb reanalysed the 5' RACE reads using MiXCR and keeps one entry per CDR3 protein. The repertoire holds around 320,000 distinct CDR3 sequences, with 20% to 25% as singletons. This sample was included in a study of CD8 T cells in ankylosing spondylitis. Findings and limits, study-wide: From matched ankylosing spondylitis synovial fluid, disease-linked clones were reportedly recovered at significantly enriched levels. Disease-linked clones proved CD8+ and comparatively uncommon in peripheral blood. A TCR beta motif of 7 or 8 highly homologous variants appeared characteristic of ankylosing spondylitis blood.

The germline V gene has CDR1 DFQATT and CDR2 SNEGSKA (reference sequence). Trimming at V came to 3 bases and at J to 2 bases, leaving 5 bases not matched to a gene. The CDR3 covers 14 residues. This clonotype was obtained from a female donor with ankylosing spondylitis or in good health (not recorded which). The chain carries TRBV20-1 and TRBJ2-7; 9 nucleotides align to TRBD2. Material: blood, either unsorted or a sorted T cell fraction (not recorded which). The CDR3 DNA follows: TGCAGTGCTAGGAGCGGGAGGACCGCCTACGAGCAGTACTTC. It codes for CSARSGRTAYEQYF.